Below are 21 T cell receptor beta chains sequenced from a single sample in a study of blood T cell repertoires in COVID-19. Profiled with immunoSEQ multiplex PCR; TCRdb holds only in-frame clones, not every one. Here the sample spans tens of thousands of clones, 65% to 90% being singletons. Source material: peripheral blood. All receptors come from an elderly woman with active or convalescent COVID-19.

The V call is TRBV28, the J call TRBJ2-7, with 13 bases aligning to TRBD2. This CDR3 comprises 16 residues. After removal of 6 bases from V and 0 bases from J, the junction contained 5 bases not matched to a gene. Germline CDR1 and CDR2: MDHEN and SYDVKM. The CDR3 DNA sequence: TGTGCCAGCAGACGGGGACTAGCGGGGAGCTCCTACGAGCAGTACTTC. This codes for CASRRGLAGSSYEQYF.

This sequence joins TRBV6-6 and TRBJ1-2, with 9 nucleotides matching TRBD1. This CDR3 has 12 amino acids. The ends lost 11 bases at V and 7 bases at J; junction bases unmatched: 8. Germline V gene lookup returns CDR1 MNHNY and CDR2 SVGAGI (reference sequence). CDR3 sequence: CAGRTGESGYTF. The CDR3 coding sequence is TGTGCCGGAAGGACAGGGGAGTCTGGCTACACCTTC.

The rearrangement joins TRBV6-2 or TRBV6-3 to TRBJ1-2, with 8 bases fitting TRBD1. Looked up from germline, CDR1 is MNHEY and CDR2 is SVGEGT. CDR3 length: 13 amino acids. Trimming removed 7 bases from V and 4 bases from J; junction bases left unmatched: 5. As DNA, the CDR3 is TGTGCCAGCACCCCGGACAGGGCCTATGGCTACACCTTC. It encodes CASTPDRAYGYTF.

The chain employs TRBV24-1 and TRBJ2-3, with 14 nucleotides matching TRBD2. CDR3 length: 19 amino acids. Trimming removed 4 bases from V and 3 bases from J; junction bases left unmatched: 11. Germline CDR1 reads KGHDR; CDR2 reads SFDVKD. The CDR3 reads CATSDPGTSGGRSTDTQYF. The CDR3 DNA is TGTGCCACCAGTGACCCCGGGACTAGCGGGGGCCGATCTACAGATACGCAGTATTTT.

J is TRBJ1-3 and V is TRBV12-5; no definite D call. The CDR3 is made up of 13 amino acids. In germline, CDR1 is LGHNT, CDR2 FRNRAP. With 7 bases removed from V and 4 bases from J, the gap between germline ends came to 11 bases. In DNA form, the CDR3 reads TGTGCTAGTGCCCAGCGGGCCGGAAACACCATATATTTT. Residues: CASAQRAGNTIYF. The whole variable domain, remainder taken from reference TRBV12-5 and TRBJ1-3, is DARVTQTPRHKVTEMGQEVTMRCQPILGHNTVFWYRQTMMQGLELLAYFRNRAPLDDSGMPKDRFSAEMPDATLATLKIQPSEPRDSAVYFCASAQRAGNTIYFGEGSWLTVV.

J is TRBJ2-7 and V is TRBV18; D uncertain. V was shortened by 5 bases and J by 0 bases, with 5 bases between the two germline ends. CDR3 length: 12 amino acids. Germline loops: CDR1 KGHSH, CDR2 LQKENI. CDR3 DNA sequence: TGTGCCAGCTCATCTAGCTCCTACGAGCAGTACTTC. Translation: CASSSSSYEQYF.

This CDR3 reads CASSKPGGLTEAFF. The CDR3 nucleotides read TGCGCCAGCAGCAAGCCAGGGGGCCTCACTGAAGCTTTCTTT. The V call is TRBV4-1, the J call TRBJ1-1; 8 bases line up with TRBD1. The CDR3 length is 14 residues. Per the germline V gene, CDR1 is MGHRA and CDR2 is YSYEKL. After removal of 5 bases from V and 4 bases from J, the junction contained 6 bases not matched to a gene.

The J gene is TRBJ2-1, the V gene TRBV5-6, with 10 bases identical to TRBD2. From germline, CDR1 is SGHDT and CDR2 YYEEEE. This CDR3 is built from 15 residues. V trimming: 2 bases; J trimming: 9 bases; junction bases outside the gene matches: 8. CDR3 sequence: CASSFGTSVSSEQFF. CDR3 in DNA: TGTGCCAGCAGCTTTGGGACTAGCGTTAGTAGTGAGCAGTTCTTC.

The count of this clone is one. This chain connects TRBV11-2 to TRBJ2-7; 8 bases line up with TRBD2. CDR1 is SGHAT, CDR2 FQNNGV, per germline. Losses at the gene ends were 1 base for V and 7 bases for J; bases not matched to a gene: 12. The CDR3 length is 16 residues. The CDR3 protein is CASSLGSSGSMGEQYF. Here the CDR3 DNA reads TGTGCCAGCAGCTTAGGGTCCAGCGGGAGTATGGGGGAGCAGTACTTC. Combining the CDR3 with reference TRBV11-2 and TRBJ2-7 gives the whole variable domain EAGVAQSPRYKIIEKRQSVAFWCNPISGHATLYWYQQILGQGPKLLIQFQNNGVVDDSQLPKDRFSAERLKGVDSTLKIQPAKLEDSAVYLCASSLGSSGSMGEQYFGPGTRLTVT.

The V and J genes are TRBV6-5 and TRBJ1-1, with TRBD1 identical over 9 bases. The V segment lost 2 bases and the J segment 4 bases; nucleotides outside the gene matches: 8. Germline CDR1 and CDR2: MNHEY and SVGAGI. The CDR3 is 16 residues long. DNA for the CDR3: TGTGCCAGCAGTTACGCCGGGACAGGGAGAGTCACTGAAGCTTTCTTT. It yields the protein CASSYAGTGRVTEAFF.

This chain connects TRBV18 to TRBJ1-5; tentatively, D is TRBD1 (6 bases). CDR3 length: 14 residues. CDR1 and CDR2 from the germline V gene are KGHSH and LQKENI. The germline V and J ends were trimmed by 3 bases and 3 bases, with 9 bases remaining between them. CDR3 DNA: TGTGCCAGCTCACCGAGACAGGCCAATCAGCCCCAGCATTTT. Its translation is CASSPRQANQPQHF.

This sequence joins TRBV28 and TRBJ2-3, with 7 bases lining up with TRBD1. The CDR3 is 14 residues long. With 7 bases clipped from V and 1 base from J, the junction kept 5 bases outside the gene matches. Per germline, CDR1 MDHEN and CDR2 SYDVKM. The CDR3 DNA is TGTGCCAGCAACACCGGACAGGGCACAGATACGCAGTATTTT. It codes for CASNTGQGTDTQYF. Variable domain in full (rest from reference TRBV28 and TRBJ2-3): DVKVTQSSRYLVKRTGEKVFLECVQDMDHENMFWYRQDPGLGLRLIYFSYDVKMKEKGDIPEGYSVSREKKERFSLILESASTNQTSMYLCASNTGQGTDTQYFGPGTRLTVL.

This sequence joins TRBV4-1 and TRBJ2-2, with 10 bases aligning to TRBD1. Germline V CDR1 and CDR2: MGHRA, YSYEKL. J lost 6 bases, V lost 4 bases, and 11 bases had no gene match. The CDR3 has 17 amino acids. DNA for the CDR3: TGCGCCAGCAGCCCAATCCCGGGGACAGGGGTTCCCGGGGAGCTGTTTTTT. This encodes CASSPIPGTGVPGELFF.

J is TRBJ1-5 and V is TRBV18; D gene uncertain. CDR3 length: 14 residues. Trimming took off 5 bases at V and 0 bases at J, with 8 bases between the two ends. Germline V gene sequence: CDR1 KGHSH, CDR2 LQKENI. CDR3 DNA: TGTGCCAGCTCAGAACAACCTAGCAATCAGCCCCAGCATTTT. Its protein product is CASSEQPSNQPQHF.

The chain joins TRBV6-4 to TRBJ2-7; possibly TRBD1 for D (5 bases). Trimming pared 4 bases from V and 2 bases from J, leaving 6 bases between. CDR1 and CDR2 from the germline V gene are MRHNA and SNTAGT. This CDR3 has 12 residues. In DNA, the CDR3 is TGTGCCAGCAGTGGGACAACCTACGAGCAGTACTTC. Its protein product is CASSGTTYEQYF.

This clone was detected a few times. The gene calls are TRBV7-9 and TRBJ2-7; 10 positions match TRBD2. The length of the CDR3 is 15 residues. Germline V CDR1 and CDR2: SEHNR, FQNEAQ (reference sequence). V was clipped by 5 bases and J by 3 bases; unmatched bases: 7. This CDR3 reads CASSTSGGANYEQYF. DNA of the CDR3: TGTGCCAGCAGCACGAGCGGGGGGGCGAACTACGAGCAGTACTTC.

This clone turned up a few times. The chain combines TRBV10-3 with TRBJ2-1, with 10 bases identical to TRBD2. The CDR3 spans 14 residues. CDR1 is ENHRY and CDR2 is SYGVKD in the germline V gene. J gave up 9 bases and V 3 bases, and 5 bases lay outside the gene matches. The DNA for the CDR3 is TGTGCCATCAGTGAAGGAGCGGGAGGGACTGAGCAGTTCTTC. Translation: CAISEGAGGTEQFF.

The gene calls are TRBV3-1 (or the pseudogene TRBV3-2) and TRBJ2-1; TRBD2 is a possible D gene (6 bases). CDR3 length: 14 amino acids. Germline V lookup: CDR1 LGHDT, CDR2 YNNKEL (reference sequence). The V gene lost 6 bases and the J gene lost 9 bases, with 18 bases spanning the gap. As DNA, the CDR3 is TGTGCCAGCAGAATGGTGGCGGGAACGGGTGAGCAGTTCTTC. Protein sequence: CASRMVAGTGEQFF.

V and J are TRBV7-2 and TRBJ2-3, with 9 bases lining up with TRBD2. This CDR3 has 19 residues. Germline V gives CDR1 SGHTA, CDR2 FQGNSA. The V gene end was trimmed by 6 bases and the J gene end by 1 base; junction bases not matched to a gene: 17. CDR3 DNA: TGTGCCAGCAGTAAAATCCAATTATCTAGCGGGGTGGGCACAGATACGCAGTATTTT. It codes for CASSKIQLSSGVGTDTQYF.

The gene calls are TRBV28 and TRBJ1-1, with D possibly TRBD1 on 5 matching bases. Per the germline V gene, CDR1 is MDHEN and CDR2 is SYDVKM. The CDR3 covers 12 residues. With 7 bases removed from V and 2 bases from J, the gap between germline ends came to 8 bases. CDR3 bases: TGTGCCAGCAAACAGGCAAACACTGAAGCTTTCTTT. Translating it yields CASKQANTEAFF. Filled out from reference TRBV28 and TRBJ1-1, the complete variable domain reads DVKVTQSSRYLVKRTGEKVFLECVQDMDHENMFWYRQDPGLGLRLIYFSYDVKMKEKGDIPEGYSVSREKKERFSLILESASTNQTSMYLCASKQANTEAFFGQGTRLTVV.

As DNA, the CDR3 is TGTGCCAGCAGCTTAATAACAGTGACGAATTCACCCCTCCACTTT. Amino acid sequence: CASSLITVTNSPLHF. J is TRBJ1-6 and V is TRBV7-9; the D is unclear. The V gene's germline CDR1 is SEHNR and CDR2 FQNEAQ (reference sequence). V was cut by 2 bases and J by 7 bases, with 12 bases left in between. The CDR3 sequence is 15 residues long.